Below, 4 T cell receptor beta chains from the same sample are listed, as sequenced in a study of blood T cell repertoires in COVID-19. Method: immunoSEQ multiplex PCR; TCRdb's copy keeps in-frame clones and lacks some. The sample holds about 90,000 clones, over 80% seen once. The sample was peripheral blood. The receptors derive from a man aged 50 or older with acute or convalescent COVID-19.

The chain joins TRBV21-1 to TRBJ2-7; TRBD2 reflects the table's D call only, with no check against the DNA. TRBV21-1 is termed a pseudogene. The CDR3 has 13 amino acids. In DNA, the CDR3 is TGTGCCAGCAGGAGTCCTAAAAACTACGAGCAGTACTTC. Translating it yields CASRSPKNYEQYF.

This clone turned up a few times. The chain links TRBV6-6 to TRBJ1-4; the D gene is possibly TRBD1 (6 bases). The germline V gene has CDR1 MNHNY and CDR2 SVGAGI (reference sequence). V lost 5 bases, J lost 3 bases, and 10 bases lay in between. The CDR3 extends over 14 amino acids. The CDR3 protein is CASSDRIANEKLFF. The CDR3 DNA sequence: TGTGCCAGCAGTGACAGGATTGCTAATGAAAAACTGTTTTTT.

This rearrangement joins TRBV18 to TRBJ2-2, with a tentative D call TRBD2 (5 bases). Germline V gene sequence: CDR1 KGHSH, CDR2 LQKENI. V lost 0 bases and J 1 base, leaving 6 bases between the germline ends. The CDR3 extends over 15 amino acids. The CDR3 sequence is CASSPPGGNTGELFF. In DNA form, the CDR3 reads TGTGCCAGCTCACCACCCGGAGGGAACACCGGGGAGCTGTTTTTT.

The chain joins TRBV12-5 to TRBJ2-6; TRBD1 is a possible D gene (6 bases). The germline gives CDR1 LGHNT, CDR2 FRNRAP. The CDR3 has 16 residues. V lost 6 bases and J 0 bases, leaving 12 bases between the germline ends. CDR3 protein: CASGTTGGSGANVLTF. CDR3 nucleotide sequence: TGTGCTAGTGGCACGACAGGAGGCTCTGGGGCCAACGTCCTGACTTTC.